A single sample is the source of the 12 T cell receptor beta chains below, sequenced in a study of cytomegalovirus exposure and HLA in healthy donors. It was with 60 Vbeta and 13 Jbeta primers that the PCR ran. Measured with immunoSEQ multiplex PCR; TCRdb has only the in-frame clones, and not every one. In total, the table holds tens of thousands of clones. What was sequenced was PBMCs. The receptors stem from a man aged 50 or older in good health and CMV-seropositive.

This chain joins TRBV28 and TRBJ1-3, with D perhaps matching TRBD1 (5 bases). The CDR3 is 14 amino acids. V was pared by 8 bases and J by 0 bases, with 11 bases between. Germline lookup yields CDR1 MDHEN and CDR2 SYDVKM. CDR3 protein: CASRGDLSGNTIYF. The CDR3 nucleotides are TGTGCCAGCCGGGGGGACCTCTCTGGAAACACCATATATTTT.

J is TRBJ2-3 and V is TRBV5-4; 12 bases fit TRBD2. This CDR3 is 16 amino acids long. V shed 0 bases, J shed 1 base, and the junction held 0 bases outside the gene matches. Per germline, CDR1 SGHNT and CDR2 YYREEE (reference sequence). The CDR3 DNA sequence: TGTGCCAGCAGCTTGGGACTAGCGGGAGGCACAGATACGCAGTATTTT. Encoded protein: CASSLGLAGGTDTQYF.

The rearrangement uses TRBV28 and TRBJ2-1; 10 bases match TRBD2. The germline CDR1 and CDR2 sequences are MDHEN and SYDVKM. Trimming at V came to 6 bases and at J to 6 bases, leaving 8 bases not matched to a gene. CDR3 length: 15 amino acids. The CDR3 spells CASRPPSGRANEQFF. The CDR3 region has the DNA TGTGCCAGCAGGCCTCCTAGCGGGAGAGCCAATGAGCAGTTCTTC.

The CDR3 DNA reads as TGTGCCAGCAGCTTGCAGGGAGGGTACGAGCAGTACTTC. It specifies CASSLQGGYEQYF. The chain has TRBV5-4 and TRBJ2-7, with 7 bases identical to TRBD2. The germline V gene has CDR1 SGHNT and CDR2 YYREEE (reference sequence). J gave up 4 bases and V 1 base, and 2 bases lay outside the gene matches. The CDR3 is made up of 13 amino acids.

V usage is TRBV29-1 and J usage is TRBJ1-5; D is ambiguous. Germline CDR1 SQVTM, CDR2 ANQGSEA. This CDR3 is built from 11 residues. Written as DNA, the CDR3 is TGCCTGTTGGAGTGCGATCAGCCCCAGCATTTT. It specifies CLLECDQPQHF.

The chain is built from TRBV25-1 and TRBJ1-3; D unresolved. The germline V gene encodes CDR1 MGHDK and CDR2 SYGVNS. The CDR3 consists of 14 residues. V gave up 7 bases and J gave up 3 bases, with 13 bases separating them. The CDR3 DNA follows: TGTGCCAGCACGAACGGAGGGAGTGGAAACACCATATATTTT. Translated, it gives CASTNGGSGNTIYF.

The chain couples TRBV30 to TRBJ2-7, with a tentative D call TRBD1 (6 bases). V shed 3 bases and J shed 0 bases, with 21 bases lying between them. The CDR3 runs to 17 residues. Germline values: CDR1 GTSNPN, CDR2 SVGIG (reference sequence). CDR3 residues: CAWSQGTPRLSSYEQYV. CDR3 bases: TGTGCCTGGAGCCAGGGGACACCGAGGTTGAGCTCCTACGAGCAGTACGTC.

This chain links TRBV27 with TRBJ2-7, with D perhaps TRBD1 (5 bases). The V gene's germline CDR1 is MNHEY and CDR2 SMNVEV (reference sequence). The V and J ends lost 6 bases and 0 bases respectively, with 9 bases between them. The CDR3 runs to 13 residues. CDR3 DNA: TGTGCCAGCAGGGGGCAGGACTCCTACGAGCAGTACTTC. Its translation: CASRGQDSYEQYF.

V usage is TRBV11-3 and J usage is TRBJ1-1; TRBD1 matches 9 bases. This CDR3 region has 14 residues. Germline values: CDR1 SGHNT, CDR2 YENEEA. The V gene end was trimmed by 3 bases and the J gene end by 1 base; junction bases not matched to a gene: 0. CDR3 residues: CASSLTGGNTEAFF. The DNA for the CDR3 is TGTGCCAGCAGCTTGACAGGGGGGAACACTGAAGCTTTCTTT.

The J gene is TRBJ2-1, the V gene TRBV4-3; 12 bases map to TRBD2. Germline V gives CDR1 LGHNA, CDR2 YSLEER. The trim removed 4 bases at V and 0 bases at J, leaving 4 bases unmatched. CDR3 size: 17 residues. CDR3 DNA: TGCGCCAGCAGCCCGGGACTAGCGGGCCTCTCCTACAATGAGCAGTTCTTC. It specifies CASSPGLAGLSYNEQFF.

This chain uses TRBV7-8 with TRBJ2-2; 13 bases match TRBD2. V trimming: 2 bases; J trimming: 6 bases; junction bases outside the gene matches: 9. The CDR3 sequence is 18 residues long. Germline V CDR1 and CDR2: SGHVS, FQNEAQ. Here the CDR3 reads CASSLNGLAGDGAGELFF. The CDR3, as DNA: TGTGCCAGCAGCTTAAACGGACTAGCGGGAGATGGGGCCGGGGAGCTGTTTTTT.

The chain combines TRBV4-3 with TRBJ2-1; TRBD2 might be the D (6 bases). The germline V gene has CDR1 LGHNA and CDR2 YSLEER. Trimming took 4 bases from V and 0 from J, leaving 16 bases between them. This CDR3 region has 17 residues. As DNA, the CDR3 is TGCGCCAGCAGCCCAAGGTTAGCGGAGGACTCCTACAATGAGCAGTTCTTC. Its protein is CASSPRLAEDSYNEQFF.